The rows below give T cell receptor beta chains drawn from one sample of a study of OX40 agonist ivuxolimab in advanced cancers. TCRdb's copy holds only in-frame clones and misses some; the assay was immunoSEQ multiplex PCR. Of about 50,000 clones in the sample, approximately 80% were seen once. Sequenced here: CD4+ or CD8+ T cells sorted from blood, sampled in a trial of the OX40 agonist ivuxolimab. These receptors were collected from an adult with an advanced solid tumor such as melanoma, head and neck, liver or kidney cancer. Each CDR3 is given with its conserved first and last residue. The D gene is left open where the match is weak. Expanded clones get a size class; other rows say once, few or many, or leave the size out.

TRBV28	NA	few	TRBJ1-1	CASSRGRAGNTEAFF	TGTGCCAGCAGCCGGGGAAGGGCTGGGAACACTGAAGCTTTCTTT
TRBV6-1	TRBD1	NA	TRBJ1-2	CASSRDRSYGYTF	TGTGCCAGCTCTAGGGACAGGAGCTATGGCTACACCTTC
TRBV7-2	TRBD1	NA	TRBJ2-5	CASSFMTGEGTQYF	TGTGCCAGCAGCTTTATGACAGGGGAAGGGACCCAGTACTTC
TRBV18	NA	NA	TRBJ1-3	CASSKGALLSGNTIYF	TGTGCCAGCTCCAAAGGGGCCCTACTCTCTGGAAACACCATATATTTT
TRBV6-1	NA	NA	TRBJ2-3	CASSQRFTDTQYF	TGTGCCAGCAGCCAGCGATTCACAGATACGCAGTATTTT
TRBV7-9	NA	NA	TRBJ2-5	CASSLGIGTQSQYF	TGTGCCAGCAGCTTAGGAATAGGTACACAGTCCCAGTACTTC
TRBV5-1	NA	NA	TRBJ1-6	CASREQRNSPLHF	TGCGCCAGCAGGGAACAGAGAAATTCACCCCTCCACTTT
TRBV5-1	NA	NA	TRBJ2-7	CASSLNDEQYF	TGCGCCAGCAGCTTGAACGACGAGCAGTACTTC
TRBV6-1	TRBD2	NA	TRBJ2-5	CASAGLVETQYF	TGTGCCAGCGCCGGACTAGTAGAGACCCAGTACTTC
TRBV28	TRBD1	few	TRBJ2-5	CASSRRDREQETQYF	TGTGCCAGCAGCCGGCGGGACAGGGAACAAGAGACCCAGTACTTC
TRBV19	NA	once	TRBJ2-3	CASSRRETDTQYF	TGTGCCAGTAGTAGGAGGGAAACAGATACGCAGTATTTT
TRBV19	NA	NA	TRBJ1-5	CASSMRGSYSNQPQHF	TGTGCCAGTAGTATGAGGGGATCTTATAGCAATCAGCCCCAGCATTTT
TRBV5-1	NA	NA	TRBJ2-5	CASSLSQGAQETQYF	TGCGCCAGCAGCTTGTCGCAGGGAGCCCAAGAGACCCAGTACTTC
TRBV5-1	TRBD2	NA	TRBJ2-4	CASSLTGTTLGNIQYF	TGCGCCAGCAGCTTGACCGGGACTACTCTCGGAAACATTCAGTACTTC
TRBV5-4	TRBD2	NA	TRBJ2-7	CASSAGLGRSHYEQYF	TGTGCCAGCAGCGCGGGACTAGGTCGGTCCCACTACGAGCAGTACTTC
TRBV6-5	TRBD1	NA	TRBJ1-1	CASSYSTGVMTEAFF	TGTGCCAGCAGTTACTCGACAGGGGTCATGACTGAAGCTTTCTTT
TRBV19	NA	once	TRBJ1-6	CASSPGSGGNSPLHF	TGTGCCAGTAGCCCGGGGTCCGGTGGGAATTCACCCCTCCACTTT
TRBV28	NA	NA	TRBJ2-7	CASSLGVYEQYF	TGTGCCAGCAGTTTGGGGGTCTACGAGCAGTACTTC
TRBV29-1	NA	NA	TRBJ2-1	CSVLRDSGNEQFF	TGCAGCGTTCTGCGGGATTCGGGCAATGAGCAGTTCTTC
TRBV7-2	NA	NA	TRBJ1-6	CASSPLGGPFVSPLHF	TGTGCCAGCAGCCCCCTCGGGGGACCCTTTGTGTCACCCCTCCACTTT
TRBV7-8	TRBD2	NA	TRBJ2-1	CASSSSGTSGEQFF	TGTGCCAGCAGCTCCTCCGGGACTAGCGGGGAGCAGTTCTTC
TRBV7-8	NA	NA	TRBJ2-7	CASAPLIRMKGQTYEQYF	TGTGCCAGCGCGCCGCTGATACGAATGAAAGGACAGACCTACGAGCAGTACTTC
TRBV6-1	TRBD1	NA	TRBJ1-4	CASRQGTNEKLFF	TGTGCCAGCAGACAGGGGACTAATGAAAAACTGTTTTTT
TRBV2	TRBD1	NA	TRBJ1-1	CASRGTGVGEAFF	TGTGCCAGCAGGGGGACAGGGGTCGGTGAAGCTTTCTTT
TRBV6-5	TRBD1	NA	TRBJ2-1	CASSWGQGRNEQFF	TGTGCCAGCAGCTGGGGACAGGGTAGGAATGAGCAGTTCTTC
TRBV28	NA	NA	TRBJ2-7	CASSHSGRTYEQYF	TGTGCCAGCAGTCACTCGGGAAGAACCTACGAGCAGTACTTC
TRBV10-1	NA	few	TRBJ1-1	CASSESGKMNTEAFF	TGCGCCAGCAGTGAGTCAGGGAAGATGAACACTGAAGCTTTCTTT
TRBV7-9	NA	NA	TRBJ1-6	CASSPSYRVNSPLHF	TGTGCCAGCAGTCCTTCTTACAGGGTCAATTCACCCCTCCACTTT
TRBV10-3	NA	NA	TRBJ2-1	CAISESQLEQFF	TGTGCCATCAGTGAGTCACAATTAGAGCAGTTCTTC
TRBV5-1	NA	NA	TRBJ1-1	CASSLGFGGREGNTEAFF	TGCGCCAGCAGCTTGGGATTTGGGGGGCGCGAGGGGAACACTGAAGCTTTCTTT
TRBV5-1	TRBD2	NA	TRBJ2-7	CASSLTSGGPSYEQYF	TGCGCCAGCAGCTTAACTAGCGGGGGCCCCTCCTACGAGCAGTACTTC
TRBV15	NA	NA	TRBJ1-2	CATSRDKQGARDGYTF	TGTGCCACCAGCAGAGATAAACAGGGCGCTCGAGATGGCTACACCTTC
TRBV7-2	TRBD1	once	TRBJ2-7	CASSRRDSYEQYF	TGTGCCAGCAGCCGTCGGGACAGCTACGAGCAGTACTTC
TRBV29-1	NA	few	TRBJ1-2	CSVELNGPGNYLANYGYTF	TGCAGCGTTGAATTGAACGGACCGGGAAACTACCTGGCTAACTATGGCTACACCTTC
TRBV10-3	NA	once	TRBJ1-1	CAISIAGNTEAFF	TGTGCCATCAGTATAGCAGGGAACACTGAAGCTTTCTTT
TRBV20-1	NA	once	TRBJ2-5	CSARGLAGNF	TGCAGTGCTAGAGGCTTGGCAGGAAACTTC
TRBV9	NA	NA	TRBJ1-3	CASSYLPEGSSGNTIYF	TGTGCCAGCAGCTATCTCCCGGAAGGGAGCTCTGGAAACACCATATATTTT
TRBV4-3	NA	NA	TRBJ1-4	CASSPWGPIGSGEKLFF	TGCGCCAGCAGCCCCTGGGGGCCGATAGGGAGTGGTGAAAAACTGTTTTTT
TRBV6-1	TRBD1	NA	TRBJ1-2	CASSEPGTGRIYGYTF	TGTGCCAGCAGTGAACCCGGGACAGGGAGGATCTATGGCTACACCTTC
TRBV7-2	TRBD1	NA	TRBJ2-2	CASRPTGGNTGELFF	TGTGCCAGCAGACCGACAGGGGGAAACACCGGGGAGCTGTTTTTT
TRBV28	NA	NA	TRBJ2-7	CASSLLHSYEQYF	TGTGCCAGCAGTTTATTGCATTCCTACGAGCAGTACTTC
TRBV5-4	NA	NA	TRBJ1-2	CASSLPDGFYGYTF	TGTGCCAGCAGCTTGCCGGACGGGTTCTATGGCTACACCTTC
TRBV5-3	NA	NA	TRBJ2-7	CARSFSYLSYEQYF	TGTGCCAGAAGCTTCAGCTACCTATCCTACGAGCAGTACTTC
TRBV7-6	NA	NA	TRBJ2-2	CASSLGGDGELFF	TGTGCCAGCAGCTTAGGAGGGGACGGGGAGCTGTTTTTT
TRBV5-1	TRBD2	once	TRBJ2-2	CASSLLAQLAGNTGELFF	TGCGCCAGCAGCCTGCTCGCCCAATTAGCGGGGAACACCGGGGAGCTGTTTTTT
TRBV7-7	NA	once	TRBJ2-5	CASSPGETQYF	TGTGCCAGCTCACCAGGGGAGACCCAGTACTTC
TRBV30	TRBD2	NA	TRBJ2-1	CAWTSGRVGNEQFF	TGTGCCTGGACTAGCGGGAGGGTAGGCAATGAGCAGTTCTTC
TRBV9	TRBD2	once	TRBJ2-3	CASSTRTSGGGTDTQYF	TGTGCCAGCAGCACCCGGACTAGCGGGGGGGGCACAGATACGCAGTATTTT
TRBV5-1	TRBD1	once	TRBJ2-7	CASSPRHGQGGSYEQYF	TGCGCCAGCAGCCCACGCCATGGACAGGGTGGCTCCTACGAGCAGTACTTC
TRBV18	NA	NA	TRBJ1-1	CASSPTPSDTEAFF	TGTGCCAGCTCACCAACTCCGAGCGACACTGAAGCTTTCTTT
TRBV6-5	NA	NA	TRBJ1-2	CASSRGDGDYGYTF	TGTGCCAGCAGCCGAGGGGACGGAGACTATGGCTACACCTTC
TRBV2	NA	NA	TRBJ1-6	CASRRRSMSPLHF	TGTGCCAGCCGGCGGAGGTCAATGTCACCCCTCCACTTT
TRBV7-2	TRBD2	NA	TRBJ2-1	CASSFATSVLYNEQFF	TGTGCCAGCAGCTTCGCAACTAGCGTACTCTACAATGAGCAGTTCTTC
TRBV28	NA	NA	TRBJ2-7	CASSLVGSTAHF	TGTGCCAGCAGTTTGGTAGGGAGTACTGCCCACTTC
TRBV18	TRBD2	NA	TRBJ2-5	CASSPLRGGQETQYF	TGTGCCAGCTCACCTCTGCGGGGGGGACAAGAGACCCAGTACTTC
TRBV5-1	NA	NA	TRBJ1-5	CASSPTGINQPQHF	TGCGCCAGCAGCCCCACAGGGATCAATCAGCCCCAGCATTTT
TRBV4-3	NA	NA	TRBJ2-4	CASSQEGAGGNIQYF	TGCGCCAGCAGCCAAGAAGGGGCCGGGGGAAACATTCAGTACTTC
TRBV28	NA	NA	TRBJ2-3	CASSLSHTQYF	TGTGCCAGCAGTTTATCCCATACGCAGTATTTT
TRBV5-1	NA	NA	TRBJ1-3	CASSLRRESGDTIYF	TGCGCCAGCAGCTTGCGACGGGAGTCTGGAGACACCATATATTTT
TRBV19	TRBD2	NA	TRBJ2-1	CASSIDSGLAGGQFF	TGTGCCAGTAGTATAGATTCGGGACTAGCGGGTGGGCAGTTCTTC